The 7 T cell receptor beta chains below were found in one sample sequenced in a study of blood T cell repertoires in COVID-19 (dated by TCRdb to the early 2020s). Libraries were built with the immunoSEQ multiplex PCR assay. The immuneACCESS repertoire file appears here via TCRdb, limited to in-frame rearrangements. These files lack a portion of the clones; in checked studies, under half of the deficit traces to unresolved V genes, and the cause of the others is not known. This sample comprises 100,000 to 150,000 clones, almost 85% of them detected only once. Approximately 13% of the sample is taken by the ten largest. The sequencing input was peripheral blood. The receptor set was obtained from a woman aged 25 to 39 who had recovered from COVID-19.

The chain recombines TRBV14 with TRBJ2-7; 15 bases line up with TRBD2. Trimming took 1 base from V and 7 from J; bases not matched to a gene: 8. Germline V gene sequence: CDR1 SGHDN, CDR2 FVKESK. The CDR3 covers 17 residues. CDR3 loop: CASSQGQWGTSGREQYF. CDR3 nucleotide sequence: TGTGCCAGCAGCCAAGGCCAGTGGGGGACTAGCGGGAGGGAGCAGTACTTC.

V usage is TRBV4-1 and J usage is TRBJ2-7, with a tentative D call TRBD2 (6 bases). Trimming shortened V by 1 base and J by 6 bases, and 19 bases separated the two germline ends. Germline V gene sequence: CDR1 MGHRA, CDR2 YSYEKL. The CDR3 totals 16 residues. Here the CDR3 reads CASSQARGLRGAEQYF. In nucleotides, the CDR3 is TGCGCCAGCAGCCAAGCAAGGGGACTCAGAGGGGCCGAGCAGTACTTC.

This clone was observed a handful of times. The V gene is TRBV7-3, the J gene TRBJ1-1; D is undetermined. The CDR3 is 13 residues long. Trimming removed 1 base at V and 5 bases at J, with 8 bases between. Germline V lookup: CDR1 SGHTA, CDR2 FQGTGA. CDR3 DNA sequence: TGTGCCAGCAGCTTAAGTACGAGAACTGAAGCTTTCTTT. It is translated as CASSLSTRTEAFF.

CDR3 DNA sequence: TGTGCCAGCAGCTTGTGGTCGGGGGTCTTAGGCTACACCTTC. Its translation is CASSLWSGVLGYTF. The chain employs TRBV5-5 and TRBJ1-2; D possibly corresponds to TRBD1 (5 bases). Trimming took off 1 base at V and 8 bases at J, with 15 bases between the two ends. CDR1 SGHKS and CDR2 YYEKEE come from the germline V gene (reference sequence). This CDR3 contains 14 residues.

The count of this clone is one. This chain joins TRBV19 and TRBJ2-1; 7 bases fit TRBD1. The CDR3 has 15 residues. Germline assignment: CDR1 LNHDA and CDR2 SQIVND (reference sequence). The trim removed 10 bases at V and 0 bases at J, leaving 9 bases unmatched. As DNA, the CDR3 is TGTGCCACAAAGGGGGCAGGGAACTCCTACAATGAGCAGTTCTTC. Amino acids: CATKGAGNSYNEQFF.

This sequence joins TRBV25-1 and TRBJ1-1; D is possibly TRBD1 (5 bases). Germline values: CDR1 MGHDK, CDR2 SYGVNS. The CDR3 is made up of 13 amino acids. V dropped 2 bases and J dropped 5 bases, with 9 bases sitting between them. CDR3 sequence: CASSEAHRTEAFF. Written as DNA, the CDR3 is TGTGCCAGCAGTGAAGCCCACAGGACTGAAGCTTTCTTT. The variable domain in full, with the rest retrieved from reference TRBV25-1 and TRBJ1-1, is EADIYQTPRYLVIGTGKKITLECSQTMGHDKMYWYQQDPGMELHLIHYSYGVNSTEKGDLSSESTVSRIRTEHFPLTLESARPSHTSQYLCASSEAHRTEAFFGQGTRLTVV.

The chain has TRBV6-5 and TRBJ1-1; 7 nucleotides match TRBD1. The CDR3 runs 13 residues. Germline CDR1 and CDR2: MNHEY and SVGAGI. In DNA form, the CDR3 reads TGTGCGACGGGACAGCTGATGAACACTGAAGCTTTCTTT. Amino acids: CATGQLMNTEAFF.